The T cell receptor (beta chain) under discussion was sequenced for a study of CD4 T cells in relation to SARS-CoV-2 and coronaviruses (dated by TCRdb to about 2021). General notes on the study: Using patient-derived lymphoblastoid cell lines, the shared crossreactive spike epitopes were mapped to their HLA restriction. At the level of individual TCR clonotypes, the study measured memory CD4+ T cell crossreactivity between SARS-CoV-2 spike protein and common cold coronavirus spike proteins. The Adaptive Biotechnologies TCR-sequencing kit was used to sequence samples from a few pre-COVID donors and the naive versus memory experiments, whereas other data were Illumina-based. Expansion assays from other donors in the study were sequenced with a different, Illumina-based TCR-beta assay.

Deep-resolution immunoSEQ TCR-beta sequencing was performed on DNA from uncultured naive and memory CD4+ T cells. The authors' pipeline ran thus. During preprocessing, nonproductive sequences were discarded, as were any CDR3s that did not begin with C, did not end with F or W, or were shorter than 7 amino acids. Cultured and uncultured naive and memory CD4+ repertoires were searched for previously identified spike- and CEF-reactive CDR3s. CDR3 homology was quantified as pairwise Levenshtein distance, calculated with the stringdist R package after three terminal residues were trimmed from each end. TCRdb took over this immuneACCESS table, retaining in-frame rearrangements with V and J assigned. Such tables are incomplete; in checked studies, under half of the missing clones stem from an unresolved V gene, and the remainder is unexplained. D and trimming come from the DNA, and the V and J calls and clone size come from that table. The sample table records about 59,000 clones; just over 85% of these occur just once. Around 1.3% of the sample is held by the ten biggest clonotypes.

V is pared back by 8 bases and J by 1 base, with 5 bases lying between the germline termini. CDR1 and CDR2 are drawn from the germline V gene: MDHEN, SYDVKM. From cysteine to phenylalanine, the CDR3 is 11 amino acids long. The sequence is cut down to CDR3 DNA, 33 bases in frame from base 1. CD4+ T cells from unexposed donors were collected before the COVID-19 pandemic (2011-2018). Naive and memory CD4+ T cells were separated from cryopreserved PBMCs through CD4 enrichment, which was followed by EasySep naive CD4+ T cell enrichment. The leukapheresis product for the unexposed donors was obtained through commercial purchase. Ficoll-Paque PLUS gradient centrifugation was used to isolate PBMCs from leukapheresis product or whole blood. PBMCs were either cryopreserved at -140°C or used fresh in the expansion assay. The QIAamp Micro DNA Kit was used to extract genomic DNA from the CD4+ T cells. Turning to this clone: Its antigen is currently not known. The input lacks base qualities; no much larger clone sits a single base away.

General conclusions and limits of the study: The study was constrained by small numbers of patients and of tested TCRs. Significantly weaker SARS-CoV-2-driven expansion was shown by crossreactive clones than by monoreactive clones, consistent with antigenic imprinting. Memory CD4+ clonotypes crossrecognizing SARS-CoV-2 and at least one common cold coronavirus spike were found in 55% to 75% of donors. No donor contributed both pre-pandemic and post-infection samples, which limited tracing the source of pre-existing responses. Naive versus memory sequencing indicated the assay detects memory recall responses rather than primary responses primed during culture. Because the crossreactivity analysis focused on spike protein, crossreactivity against other viral proteins was not assessed.

The sequenced sample was memory CD4+ T cells from PBMCs. The sample's cell subset or site label is to be understood as: memory (non-naive) CD4+ T cells. The chain was built from TRBV28 and TRBJ1-2, with no confidently assigned D gene. The sequence was obtained from a human donor in good health. Here the CDR3 is given as CASGVNYGYTF. In nucleotides, the sequence is TGTGCCAGCGGAGTTAACTATGGCTACACCTTC.